These 14 T cell receptor beta chains originate from one sample sequenced in a study of blood T cell repertoires in COVID-19. Produced via immunoSEQ multiplex PCR; TCRdb's table is partial and in-frame only. The sample has approximately 110,000 clones; about two thirds are singletons. The sample was peripheral blood. The receptor set was obtained from a human donor with acute or convalescent COVID-19. The donor label of this sample is uncertain.

This clone was detected only a few times. J is TRBJ1-6 and V is TRBV28; 8 nucleotides line up with TRBD1. The CDR3 extends over 15 amino acids. V lost 6 bases to trimming and J lost 8 bases; unmatched junction nucleotides: 9. Germline assignment: CDR1 MDHEN and CDR2 SYDVKM. Here the CDR3 reads CASSRTGGEDSPLHF. The CDR3 DNA is TGTGCCAGCAGCCGTACAGGGGGAGAGGATTCACCCCTCCACTTT.

The rearrangement joins TRBV27 to TRBJ2-7; 7 bases are a match to TRBD1. Germline-derived CDR1 and CDR2 are MNHEY and SMNVEV (reference sequence). CDR3 length: 16 residues. The V segment lost 2 bases and the J segment 1 base; nucleotides outside the gene matches: 8. CDR3 coding DNA: TGTGCCAGCAGTTTAAGGCCCCCGGGACAGTCCTACGAGCAGTACTTC. It specifies CASSLRPPGQSYEQYF.

There are a few counts of this clone. The rearrangement links TRBV28 to TRBJ1-2; no clear D. The CDR3 runs 13 residues. CDR1 and CDR2 from the germline V gene are MDHEN and SYDVKM. The V gene lost 3 bases and the J gene lost 4 bases, with 9 bases spanning the gap. CDR3 loop: CASSLYSPYGYTF. The CDR3 nucleotides are TGTGCCAGCAGTTTGTACAGTCCCTATGGCTACACCTTC.

J is TRBJ2-7 and V is TRBV5-1; TRBD2 might be the D (7 bases). The ends were cut back, 6 bases at V and 6 bases at J, with 28 bases in the middle. The CDR3 extends over 17 amino acids. The germline V gene encodes CDR1 SGHRS and CDR2 YFSETQ. CDR3 DNA sequence: TGCGCCAGCACCACCCTCTGGGGGGGGCGATCTAGGTGCGAGCAGTACGTC. Residues: CASTTLWGGRSRCEQYV.

The chain employs TRBV5-1 and TRBJ2-3; D gene unclear. Trimming cost V 3 bases and J 5 bases, with 10 bases left between them. Germline loops: CDR1 SGHRS, CDR2 YFSETQ. This CDR3 contains 13 residues. The CDR3 region is CASSSGLQDTQYF. The DNA for the CDR3 is TGCGCCAGCAGCTCAGGCCTCCAAGATACGCAGTATTTT.

The chain joins TRBV28 to TRBJ1-5; D gene uncertain. CDR1 is MDHEN, CDR2 SYDVKM, per germline. V shed 6 bases and J shed 4 bases, with 13 bases lying between them. The CDR3 totals 14 residues. The CDR3 DNA follows: TGTGCCAGCAGCCCCCATAAGACTAATCAGCCCCAGCATTTT. Translated: CASSPHKTNQPQHF.

As regards this clone: One end of the junction is discordant with germline, which a read error may explain. This sequence joins TRBV29-1 and TRBJ2-6, with a tentative D call TRBD1 (5 bases). This CDR3 region has 13 residues. Germline loops: CDR1 SQVTM, CDR2 ANQGSEA. The CDR3 nucleotides read TGCAGCGTAACGCGCTCTGGGGCCGACGTCCTGACTTTC. Translated, it gives CSVTRSGADVLTF.

This chain links TRBV6-5 with TRBJ1-1; 7 bases are a match to TRBD1. V shed 0 bases, J shed 9 bases, and the junction held 1 base outside the gene matches. The CDR3 has 12 amino acids. The germline V gene encodes CDR1 MNHEY and CDR2 SVGAGI. CDR3 sequence (DNA): TGTGCCAGCAGTTACTCGACAGGGCAAGCTTTCTTT. Protein sequence: CASSYSTGQAFF.

This sequence joins TRBV12-1 and TRBJ1-2. TRBV12-1 is labeled a pseudogene. CDR3 length: 15 residues. For the CDR3, the DNA is TGTGCCAGCAGCTTTGCGGGGACTACTAACTATGGCTACACCTTC. Its protein product is CASSFAGTTNYGYTF.

The gene calls are TRBV6-2 or TRBV6-3 and TRBJ2-3; 7 bases are a match to TRBD1. Germline V gene data show CDR1 as MNHEY and CDR2 as SVGEGT. The length of the CDR3 is 15 residues. After removal of 5 bases from V and 5 bases from J, the junction contained 10 bases not matched to a gene. CDR3 bases: TGTGCCAGCAGTCCCGATAGGGGGCAACTAGATACGCAGTATTTT. It is translated as CASSPDRGQLDTQYF.

The chain employs TRBV11-2 and TRBJ2-1; 12 bases align to TRBD2. Germline loops: CDR1 SGHAT, CDR2 FQNNGV. The trim removed 4 bases at V and 8 bases at J, leaving 6 bases unmatched. CDR3 size: 15 residues. The CDR3 region is CASSSPSGGAHEQFF. The CDR3 DNA is TGTGCCAGCAGCTCACCTAGCGGGGGGGCCCATGAGCAGTTCTTC.

The chain employs TRBV6-6 and TRBJ1-1, with 7 nucleotides matching TRBD1. The CDR3 length is 15 residues. Germline CDR1 MNHNY, CDR2 SVGAGI (reference sequence). With 5 bases clipped from V and 4 bases from J, the junction kept 10 bases outside the gene matches. The CDR3, as DNA: TGTGCCAGCAGTAATCGACAGGGCCGTAGCACTGAAGCTTTCTTT. It encodes CASSNRQGRSTEAFF.

This rearrangement joins TRBV7-2 to TRBJ2-2; weak D call: TRBD2 (6 bases). This CDR3 contains 15 residues. Trimming removed 3 bases at V and 4 bases at J, with 12 bases between. Per germline, CDR1 SGHTA and CDR2 FQGNSA. CDR3 nucleotide sequence: TGTGCCAGCAGCTTGCGACGGGGGACCACCGGGGAGCTGTTTTTT. It yields the protein CASSLRRGTTGELFF.

The chain is built from TRBV11-3 and TRBJ2-3, with unresolved D. The germline V and J ends were trimmed by 0 bases and 0 bases, with 7 bases remaining between them. Germline V gene sequence: CDR1 SGHNT, CDR2 YENEEA. The CDR3 length is 15 residues. CDR3 sequence (DNA): TGTGCCAGCAGCTTAGACACTCTCAGCACAGATACGCAGTATTTT. Translating it yields CASSLDTLSTDTQYF.